Following are 8 T cell receptor beta chains from one sample sequenced in a study of cytomegalovirus exposure and HLA in healthy donors. The PCR used 60 Vbeta and 13 Jbeta primers. Measured with immunoSEQ multiplex PCR; TCRdb has only the in-frame clones, and not every one. Here the sample spans around 250,000 clones, about 86% being singletons. The specimen was PBMCs. The receptors come from an older woman in good health and CMV-seropositive.

This clone appeared once. The chain joins TRBV7-2 to TRBJ1-2; D might be TRBD1 (5 bases). The CDR3 sequence is 15 residues long. Per the germline V gene, CDR1 is SGHTA and CDR2 is FQGNSA. V was clipped by 1 base and J by 6 bases, with 15 bases between them. CDR3 nucleotide sequence: TGTGCCAGCAGCTTAGGGGGGGAAAGCGCAGATGGCTACACCTTC. It is translated as CASSLGGESADGYTF.

The rearrangement links TRBV10-1 to TRBJ2-5, with 9 bases fitting TRBD1. Per the germline V gene, CDR1 is WNHNN and CDR2 is SYGVQD (reference sequence). The CDR3 loop spans 14 amino acids. V lost 5 bases, J lost 2 bases, and 3 bases stayed unmatched. CDR3 nucleotide sequence: TGCGCCAGCAGTCGGGACAGGGTGCAAGAGACCCAGTACTTC. As protein: CASSRDRVQETQYF.

This clone showed up just a few times. The chain joins TRBV5-1 to TRBJ2-2; 8 positions agree with TRBD2. Losses at the gene ends were 4 bases for V and 6 bases for J; bases not matched to a gene: 8. Per germline, CDR1 SGHRS and CDR2 YFSETQ. The CDR3 loop spans 15 amino acids. This chain's CDR3 is CASSEGLGSPGELFF. CDR3 in DNA: TGCGCCAGCAGCGAGGGACTAGGCTCGCCCGGGGAGCTGTTTTTT.

This CDR3 reads CASKLEGERGNQPQHF. The CDR3 region has the DNA TGTGCCAGTAAACTCGAGGGGGAAAGAGGCAATCAGCCCCAGCATTTT. The chain combines TRBV19 with TRBJ1-5; tentative D call: TRBD1 (6 bases). V was pared by 7 bases and J by 2 bases, with 18 bases between. The length of the CDR3 is 16 residues. Germline V gene data show CDR1 as LNHDA and CDR2 as SQIVND (reference sequence). The full variable domain, completed using reference TRBV19 and TRBJ1-5, is DGGITQSPKYLFRKEGQNVTLSCEQNLNHDAMYWYRQDPGQGLRLIYYSQIVNDFQKGDIAEGYSVSREKKESFPLTVTSAQKNPTAFYLCASKLEGERGNQPQHFGDGTRLSIL.

The chain combines TRBV7-8 with TRBJ1-2, with D unresolved. The CDR3 spans 13 residues. The germline V gene has CDR1 SGHVS and CDR2 FQNEAQ. With 7 bases removed from V and 6 bases from J, the gap between germline ends came to 15 bases. The CDR3, as DNA: TGTGCCAGCACCTCCTATAGGAGAGATGGCTACACCTTC. It codes for CASTSYRRDGYTF.

This chain joins TRBV5-5 and TRBJ1-2; 10 bases line up with TRBD1. The V gene end was trimmed by 0 bases and the J gene end by 7 bases; junction bases not matched to a gene: 9. Germline CDR1 reads SGHKS; CDR2 reads YYEKEE (reference sequence). The CDR3 covers 16 residues. CDR3 DNA sequence: TGTGCCAGCAGCTTGGATACCGGGACAGGGGTAAGTGGCTACACCTTC. This codes for CASSLDTGTGVSGYTF. The full variable domain, its missing parts supplied by reference TRBV5-5 and TRBJ1-2, is DAGVTQSPTHLIKTRGQQVTLRCSPISGHKSVSWYQQVLGQGPQFIFQYYEKEERGRGNFPDRFSARQFPNYSSELNVNALLLGDSALYLCASSLDTGTGVSGYTFGSGTRLTVV.

This chain uses TRBV30 with TRBJ1-1; D remains unclear. The CDR3 contains 11 residues. V lost 2 bases and J lost 4, with 5 bases in between. Per the germline V gene, CDR1 is GTSNPN and CDR2 is SVGIG (reference sequence). In DNA form, the CDR3 reads TGTGCCTGGAGTCTGTTCACTGAAGCTTTCTTT. This codes for CAWSLFTEAFF.

The chain recombines TRBV6-6 with TRBJ2-7; D not resolved. Trimming took off 5 bases at V and 7 bases at J, with 9 bases between the two ends. This CDR3 has 11 amino acids. From germline, CDR1 is MNHNY and CDR2 SVGAGI (reference sequence). The chain's CDR3 is CASSTAQEQYF. The CDR3 region has the DNA TGTGCCAGCAGTACAGCCCAGGAGCAGTACTTC.